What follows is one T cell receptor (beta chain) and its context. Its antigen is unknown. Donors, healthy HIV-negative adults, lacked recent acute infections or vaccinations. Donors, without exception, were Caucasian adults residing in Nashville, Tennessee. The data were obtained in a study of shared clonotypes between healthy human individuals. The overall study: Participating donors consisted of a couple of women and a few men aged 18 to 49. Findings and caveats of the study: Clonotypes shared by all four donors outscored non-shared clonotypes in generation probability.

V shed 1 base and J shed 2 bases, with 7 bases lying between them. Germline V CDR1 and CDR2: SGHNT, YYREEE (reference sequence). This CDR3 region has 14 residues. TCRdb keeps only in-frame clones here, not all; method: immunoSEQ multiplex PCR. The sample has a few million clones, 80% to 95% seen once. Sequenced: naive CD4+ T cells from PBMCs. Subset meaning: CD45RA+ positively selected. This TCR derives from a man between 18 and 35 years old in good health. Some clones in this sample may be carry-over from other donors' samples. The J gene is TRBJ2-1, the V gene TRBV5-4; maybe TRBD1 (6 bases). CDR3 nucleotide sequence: TGTGCCAGCAGCTTGTACAGGGCCTACAATGAGCAGTTCTTC. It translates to CASSLYRAYNEQFF.